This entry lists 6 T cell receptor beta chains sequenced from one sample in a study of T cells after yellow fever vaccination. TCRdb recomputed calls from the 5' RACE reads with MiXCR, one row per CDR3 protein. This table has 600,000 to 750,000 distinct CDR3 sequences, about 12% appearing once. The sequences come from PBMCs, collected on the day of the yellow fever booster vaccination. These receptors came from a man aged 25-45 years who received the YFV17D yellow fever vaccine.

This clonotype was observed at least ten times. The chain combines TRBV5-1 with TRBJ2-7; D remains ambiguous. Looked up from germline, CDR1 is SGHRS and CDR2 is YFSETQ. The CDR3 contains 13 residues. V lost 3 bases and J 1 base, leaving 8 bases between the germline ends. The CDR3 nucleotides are TGCGCCAGCAGCTCCGCTGGGTCCTACGAGCAGTACTTC. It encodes CASSSAGSYEQYF. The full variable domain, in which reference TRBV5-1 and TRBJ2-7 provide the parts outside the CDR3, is KAGVTQTPRYLIKTRGQQVTLSCSPISGHRSVSWYQQTPGQGLQFLFEYFSETQRNKGNFPGRFSGRQFSNSRSEMNVSTLELGDSALYLCASSSAGSYEQYFGPGTRLTVT.

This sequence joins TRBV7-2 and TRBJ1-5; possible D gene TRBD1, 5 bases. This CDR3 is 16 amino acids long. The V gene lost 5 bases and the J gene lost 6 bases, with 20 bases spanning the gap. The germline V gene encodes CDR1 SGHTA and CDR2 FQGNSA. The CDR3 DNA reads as TGTGCCAGCAGCCCGTCCGGGGGTCGGATTTCTCAGCCCCAGCATTTT. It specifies CASSPSGGRISQPQHF.

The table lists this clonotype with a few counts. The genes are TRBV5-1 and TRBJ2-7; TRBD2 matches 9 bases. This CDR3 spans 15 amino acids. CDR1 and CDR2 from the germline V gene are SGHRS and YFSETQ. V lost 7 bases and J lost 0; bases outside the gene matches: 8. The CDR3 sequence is CASGLTSGNSYEQYF. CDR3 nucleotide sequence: TGCGCCAGCGGACTGACTAGCGGAAACTCCTACGAGCAGTACTTC. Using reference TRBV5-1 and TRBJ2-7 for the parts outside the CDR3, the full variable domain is KAGVTQTPRYLIKTRGQQVTLSCSPISGHRSVSWYQQTPGQGLQFLFEYFSETQRNKGNFPGRFSGRQFSNSRSEMNVSTLELGDSALYLCASGLTSGNSYEQYFGPGTRLTVT.

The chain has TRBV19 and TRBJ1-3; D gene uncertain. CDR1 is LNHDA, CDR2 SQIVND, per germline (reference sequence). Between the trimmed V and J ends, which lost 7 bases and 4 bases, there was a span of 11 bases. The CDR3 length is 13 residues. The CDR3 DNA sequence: TGTGCCAGTACCTTATATCGGGGAAACACCATATATTTT. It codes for CASTLYRGNTIYF. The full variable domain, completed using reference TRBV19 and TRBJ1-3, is DGGITQSPKYLFRKEGQNVTLSCEQNLNHDAMYWYRQDPGQGLRLIYYSQIVNDFQKGDIAEGYSVSREKKESFPLTVTSAQKNPTAFYLCASTLYRGNTIYFGEGSWLTVV.

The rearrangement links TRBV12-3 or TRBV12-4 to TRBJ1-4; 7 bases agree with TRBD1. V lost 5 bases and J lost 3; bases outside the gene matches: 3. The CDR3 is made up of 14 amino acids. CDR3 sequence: CASSQTGPNEKLFF. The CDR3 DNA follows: TGTGCCAGCAGTCAGACAGGGCCTAATGAAAAACTGTTTTTT.

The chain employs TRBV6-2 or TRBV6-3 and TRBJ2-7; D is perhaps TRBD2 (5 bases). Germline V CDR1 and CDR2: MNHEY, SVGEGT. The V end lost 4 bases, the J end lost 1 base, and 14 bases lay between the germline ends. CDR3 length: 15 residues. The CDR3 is CASSLPGSLSYEQYF. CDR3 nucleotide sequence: TGTGCCAGCAGTTTACCGGGATCCCTGTCCTACGAGCAGTACTTC.